A selection of T cell receptor beta chains follows, all from one sample in a study of cytomegalovirus exposure and HLA in healthy donors. Repertoires were generated with immunoSEQ multiplex PCR, while TCRdb's copy carries only in-frame clones and drops some. The table includes about 250,000 clones, less than 90% detected once. Sample: PBMCs. Receptors originate from a man aged 18 to 35 in good health and CMV-seropositive. The CDR3 runs from the conserved cysteine through the conserved F or W. The D gene is left open where the match is weak. For some rows the clone size is stated as once, few or many, or as a class when expanded; others skip it.

V gene	D gene	clone size	J gene	CDR3 DNA	CDR3 protein
TRBV19	.	.	TRBJ2-3	TGTGCCAGTAGTATCCTTCCCCTCGTGGATACGCAGTATTTT	CASSILPLVDTQYF
TRBV27	.	once	TRBJ1-4	TGTGCCAGCAGTTTGCAGGGACTGGAAAAACTGTTTTTT	CASSLQGLEKLFF
TRBV2	.	once	TRBJ2-5	TGTGCCAGCGGAAACAGGCCTTACCAAGAGACCCAGTACTTC	CASGNRPYQETQYF
TRBV4-3	.	.	TRBJ2-1	TGCGCCAGCAGCCAAGAGGGTAGGTGGAATGAGCAGTTCTTC	CASSQEGRWNEQFF
TRBV28	.	.	TRBJ1-2	TGTGCCAGCAGTCTCGCGACAGATTATGGCTACACCTTC	CASSLATDYGYTF
TRBV6-6	.	.	TRBJ1-1	TGTGCCAGCAGTTACTCCGGAGGGAACACTGAAGCTTTCTTT	CASSYSGGNTEAFF
TRBV4-1	.	.	TRBJ2-3	TGCGCCAGCAGCCAAGAAGGCCGACCGTACGCCACAGATACGCAGTATTTT	CASSQEGRPYATDTQYF
TRBV29-1	TRBD1	.	TRBJ1-2	TGCAGCGTTGACGGACAGGGGAGATATGGCTACACCTTC	CSVDGQGRYGYTF
TRBV29-1	.	.	TRBJ2-6	TGCAGCGTTGAAGGCTCTGGGGCCAACGTCCTGACTTTC	CSVEGSGANVLTF
TRBV5-4	.	.	TRBJ1-5	TGTGCCAGCAGCTCTAGTGATAGCAATCAGCCCCAGCATTTT	CASSSSDSNQPQHF
TRBV6-1	TRBD2	.	TRBJ2-7	TGTGCCAGCAACCCGGGACTAGGTTACGAGCAGTACTTC	CASNPGLGYEQYF
TRBV9	.	.	TRBJ1-2	TGTGCCAGCAGCGTAGAGGACTATGGCTACACCTTC	CASSVEDYGYTF
TRBV11-2	.	few	TRBJ2-7	TGTGCCAGCAGCTTATCCGGCAGCTCCTACGAGCAGTACTTC	CASSLSGSSYEQYF
TRBV5-6	TRBD1	.	TRBJ2-3	TGTGCCAGCAGCACTAGACCGGGACAGGGGGCAGATACGCAGTATTTT	CASSTRPGQGADTQYF
TRBV6-5	.	.	TRBJ1-2	TGTGCCAGCAGTTTCGGACTGAGAGACTACACCTTC	CASSFGLRDYTF
TRBV27	.	.	TRBJ1-1	TGTGCCAGCAGTCCCTCCCCCCGGGCATCCACTGAAGCTTTCTTT	CASSPSPRASTEAFF
TRBV5-4	.	.	TRBJ1-3	TGTGCCAGCAGCTTACAGGGAGGAGACACCATATATTTT	CASSLQGGDTIYF
TRBV15	.	.	TRBJ2-7	TGTGCCACCAGCAGAGATGGGAAAAACTACGAGCAGTACTTC	CATSRDGKNYEQYF
TRBV9	TRBD1	.	TRBJ2-7	TGTGCCAGCAGCGTAGGGGACAGGGTATCCTACGAGCAGTACTTC	CASSVGDRVSYEQYF
TRBV27	.	.	TRBJ2-3	TGTGCCAGCAGTTTGAGTGGCTCCACAGATACGCAGTATTTT	CASSLSGSTDTQYF
TRBV7-7	TRBD2	.	TRBJ2-1	TGTGCCAGCAGCCCTAGCGGGAGGGACAATGAGCAGTTCTTC	CASSPSGRDNEQFF
TRBV27	.	.	TRBJ2-7	TGTGCCAGCAGTCCTCTGGACAGTACGTACGAGCAGTACTTC	CASSPLDSTYEQYF
TRBV5-1	TRBD2	.	TRBJ2-3	TGCGCCAGCAGCCTAAAACTAGCGGGAGGGGGGCCAGATACGCAGTATTTT	CASSLKLAGGGPDTQYF
TRBV18	.	.	TRBJ2-7	TGTGCCAGCTCACCACAAGGTGCAGGGAACCACGAGCAGTACTTC	CASSPQGAGNHEQYF
TRBV7-6	TRBD1	.	TRBJ1-3	TGTGCCAGCAGCGCTAGAAGGGGACAGGGCGACTCTGGAAACACCATATATTTT	CASSARRGQGDSGNTIYF
TRBV6-4	.	.	TRBJ2-5	TGTGCCAGCAGTGACAATATTCGGAGGTACCAAGAGACCCAGTACTTC	CASSDNIRRYQETQYF
TRBV27	.	.	TRBJ1-1	TGTGCCAGCAGCAGTTTCAACACTGAAGCTTTCTTT	CASSSFNTEAFF
TRBV18	.	few	TRBJ2-7	TGTGCCAGCTCACCACAAGTCGGGGTCTCCTACGAGCAGTACTTC	CASSPQVGVSYEQYF
TRBV15	.	.	TRBJ2-5	TGTGCCACCACCCTTGGGGGAGACCAAGAGACCCAGTACTTC	CATTLGGDQETQYF
TRBV7-9	.	.	TRBJ2-1	TGTGCCAGCAGCTTAGTTACTTACAATGAGCAGTTCTTC	CASSLVTYNEQFF
TRBV19	.	once	TRBJ2-7	TGTGCCAGTAGTGAACAGGGAGGAGTCGAGCAGTACTTC	CASSEQGGVEQYF
TRBV10-3	TRBD1	once	TRBJ1-2	TGTGCCATCAGTGAGGGGGGACAGGGGTTCTATGGCTACACCTTC	CAISEGGQGFYGYTF
TRBV5-6	TRBD2	.	TRBJ2-5	TGTGCCAGCAGCTCCGCGACTAGCGGAGGACAAGAGACCCAGTACTTC	CASSSATSGGQETQYF
TRBV7-2	.	.	TRBJ1-2	TGTGCCAGCAGCCCCGGGACAAGATTAGGCTATGGCTACACCTTC	CASSPGTRLGYGYTF
TRBV19	.	.	TRBJ1-5	TGTGCCAGTAACGATGGCGGCAGGGCCAATCAGCCCCAGCATTTT	CASNDGGRANQPQHF
TRBV29-1	.	.	TRBJ2-5	TGCAGCGCCATGAAGGGGACCCAGTACTTC	CSAMKGTQYF
TRBV11-3	TRBD2	.	TRBJ2-7	TGTGCCAGCAGCTTAGGCGGGAGGGACTACGAGCAGTACTTC	CASSLGGRDYEQYF
TRBV18	TRBD2	once	TRBJ2-1	TGTGCCAGCTCACCGCTCCCTAGCGGGGGGCGAGATGAGCAGTTCTTC	CASSPLPSGGRDEQFF
TRBV19	TRBD2	once	TRBJ2-3	TGTGCCAGTAGTCCCGGACTAGCGGGAGGTAGCACAGATACGCAGTATTTT	CASSPGLAGGSTDTQYF
TRBV30	.	.	TRBJ2-7	TGTGCCTGGAGTGTTTCGGACGAGCAGTACTTC	CAWSVSDEQYF